A selection of T cell receptor beta chains follows, all from one sample in a study of OX40 agonist ivuxolimab in advanced cancers. Measured with immunoSEQ multiplex PCR; TCRdb has only the in-frame clones, and not every one. The sample yields approximately 69,000 clones, 60% to 85% seen once. Sequenced material: CD4+ or CD8+ T cells sorted from blood, taken in a trial of the OX40 agonist ivuxolimab. These receptors originate from an adult with an advanced solid tumor such as melanoma, head and neck, liver or kidney cancer. Each CDR3 is given with its conserved first and last residue. A D gene is named only where the DNA matches it firmly. Clone sizes are given selectively: once, few, many, or a class where the clone is expanded.

J: TRBJ2-3
D: TRBD1
size: -
V: TRBV5-5
CDR3: CASSSRQGTDTQYF
DNA: TGTGCCAGCAGCTCCCGACAGGGAACAGATACGCAGTATTTT

J: TRBJ1-6
D: TRBD1
size: -
V: TRBV2
CDR3: CASSDRGRISPLHF
DNA: TGTGCCAGCAGTGACAGGGGGCGAATCTCACCCCTCCACTTT

J: TRBJ2-1
D: -
size: -
V: TRBV10-3
CDR3: CAISEGTHNEQFF
DNA: TGTGCCATCAGTGAGGGGACTCACAATGAGCAGTTCTTC

J: TRBJ2-2
D: -
size: -
V: TRBV5-1
CDR3: CASSLNSGGELFF
DNA: TGCGCCAGCAGCTTGAACTCGGGCGGGGAGCTGTTTTTT

J: TRBJ2-7
D: -
size: few
V: TRBV6-5
CDR3: CASRHGDYEQYF
DNA: TGTGCCAGCAGGCACGGAGACTACGAGCAGTACTTC

J: TRBJ1-4
D: -
size: -
V: TRBV6-5
CDR3: CASSYSNSEKLFF
DNA: TGTGCCAGCAGTTACTCCAACAGTGAAAAACTGTTTTTT

J: TRBJ1-1
D: -
size: few
V: TRBV19
CDR3: CASSLHLQAFF
DNA: TGTGCCAGTAGCCTACACTTACAAGCTTTCTTT

J: TRBJ1-1
D: -
size: -
V: TRBV29-1
CDR3: CSVDGMNTEAFF
DNA: TGCAGCGTTGATGGCATGAACACTGAAGCTTTCTTT

J: TRBJ2-2
D: -
size: -
V: TRBV28
CDR3: CASTRGGNTGELFF
DNA: TGTGCCAGCACCAGGGGGGGGAACACCGGGGAGCTGTTTTTT

J: TRBJ1-6
D: -
size: -
V: TRBV15
CDR3: CATSRGGGRAGSPLHF
DNA: TGTGCCACCAGCAGAGGGGGAGGCAGGGCAGGGTCACCCCTCCACTTT

J: TRBJ2-1
D: -
size: once
V: TRBV7-3
CDR3: CASSLGPIGVNEQFF
DNA: TGTGCCAGCAGCTTAGGACCTATTGGGGTCAATGAGCAGTTCTTC

J: TRBJ2-5
D: -
size: -
V: TRBV7-9
CDR3: CASSLDVGETQYF
DNA: TGTGCCAGCAGCTTGGACGTCGGAGAGACCCAGTACTTC

J: TRBJ2-2
D: -
size: -
V: TRBV5-1
CDR3: CASSLDGRDTGELFF
DNA: TGCGCCAGCAGCTTGGACGGTCGTGACACCGGGGAGCTGTTTTTT

J: TRBJ2-3
D: TRBD2
size: few
V: TRBV7-9
CDR3: CASSLGLDPDTQYF
DNA: TGTGCCAGCAGCTTGGGACTAGATCCGGATACGCAGTATTTT

J: TRBJ2-2
D: -
size: -
V: TRBV2
CDR3: CASSGSANTGELFF
DNA: TGTGCCAGCAGTGGGAGTGCGAACACCGGGGAGCTGTTTTTT

J: TRBJ2-6
D: -
size: -
V: TRBV28
CDR3: CASSLMTVPGANVLTF
DNA: TGTGCCAGCAGTTTAATGACAGTGCCTGGGGCCAACGTCCTGACTTTC

J: TRBJ2-3
D: -
size: -
V: TRBV5-1
CDR3: CASSPADNTDTQYF
DNA: TGCGCCAGCAGCCCCGCGGACAATACAGATACGCAGTATTTT

J: TRBJ2-7
D: -
size: -
V: TRBV27
CDR3: CASSLEPSYEQYF
DNA: TGTGCCAGCAGTCTAGAACCTTCCTACGAGCAGTACTTC

J: TRBJ2-7
D: TRBD2
size: once
V: TRBV5-1
CDR3: CASSLGPLTSGSSYEQYF
DNA: TGCGCCAGCAGCTTGGGCCCACTCACTAGCGGGAGTTCCTACGAGCAGTACTTC

J: TRBJ2-7
D: TRBD2
size: -
V: TRBV7-9
CDR3: CASSSTGLVYEQYF
DNA: TGTGCCAGCAGCTCTACGGGACTAGTCTACGAGCAGTACTTC

J: TRBJ2-7
D: TRBD2
size: -
V: TRBV9
CDR3: CASSPGGGRYEQYF
DNA: TGTGCCAGCAGCCCCGGGGGGGGCCGCTACGAGCAGTACTTC

J: TRBJ1-5
D: -
size: -
V: TRBV6-1
CDR3: CASVRGNQPQHF
DNA: TGTGCCAGTGTCCGGGGGAATCAGCCCCAGCATTTT

J: TRBJ2-5
D: -
size: once
V: TRBV5-1
CDR3: CASSGWTGETQYF
DNA: TGCGCCAGCAGCGGGTGGACGGGAGAGACCCAGTACTTC

J: TRBJ2-7
D: TRBD2
size: -
V: TRBV28
CDR3: CASSLGGSSYEQYF
DNA: TGTGCCAGCAGTTTGGGGGGGTCCTCCTACGAGCAGTACTTC

J: TRBJ2-2
D: TRBD1
size: -
V: TRBV2
CDR3: CATRDSPTGELFF
DNA: TGTGCCACCCGGGACAGCCCCACCGGGGAGCTGTTTTTT

J: TRBJ1-5
D: TRBD1
size: -
V: TRBV19
CDR3: CASISGQNSNQPQHF
DNA: TGTGCCAGTATCTCGGGACAGAATAGCAATCAGCCCCAGCATTTT

J: TRBJ1-2
D: -
size: -
V: TRBV11-2
CDR3: CASSLGITGYGYTF
DNA: TGTGCCAGCAGCTTAGGGATTACAGGCTATGGCTACACCTTC

J: TRBJ2-3
D: TRBD1
size: -
V: TRBV5-1
CDR3: CASSFGGTGVTDTQYF
DNA: TGCGCCAGCAGCTTTGGTGGGACAGGAGTCACAGATACGCAGTATTTT

J: TRBJ1-2
D: -
size: -
V: TRBV5-1
CDR3: CASSLGEGLGYTF
DNA: TGCGCCAGCAGCTTGGGCGAGGGGCTTGGCTACACCTTC

J: TRBJ1-1
D: TRBD1
size: -
V: TRBV5-4
CDR3: CASSPGQGATLSGEAFF
DNA: TGTGCCAGCAGCCCAGGACAGGGGGCCACATTAAGTGGTGAAGCTTTCTTT

J: TRBJ2-7
D: -
size: -
V: TRBV2
CDR3: CASSLSSYEQYF
DNA: TGTGCCAGCAGTCTCAGCTCCTACGAGCAGTACTTC

J: TRBJ2-3
D: -
size: -
V: TRBV28
CDR3: CASSPTGTSDTQYF
DNA: TGTGCCAGCAGCCCCACCGGGACTTCGGATACGCAGTATTTT

J: TRBJ1-5
D: TRBD1
size: -
V: TRBV6-4
CDR3: CASSVKPGQGNQPQHF
DNA: TGTGCCAGCAGTGTCAAACCGGGACAGGGAAATCAGCCCCAGCATTTT

J: TRBJ2-3
D: TRBD2
size: -
V: TRBV15
CDR3: CATSREGLAGDGSTDTQYF
DNA: TGTGCCACCAGCAGAGAGGGACTAGCGGGGGACGGTAGCACAGATACGCAGTATTTT

J: TRBJ2-2
D: -
size: -
V: TRBV5-1
CDR3: CASSLALSENGELFF
DNA: TGCGCCAGCAGCTTGGCTCTCTCCGAAAACGGGGAGCTGTTTTTT

J: TRBJ1-1
D: -
size: -
V: TRBV28
CDR3: CASRVGGVGNTEAFF
DNA: TGTGCCAGCAGGGTCGGAGGGGTCGGAAACACTGAAGCTTTCTTT

J: TRBJ2-3
D: -
size: -
V: TRBV6-5
CDR3: CASRSVADTQYF
DNA: TGTGCCAGCAGATCTGTAGCAGATACGCAGTATTTT

J: TRBJ2-7
D: -
size: -
V: TRBV14
CDR3: CASSQVRDGEQYF
DNA: TGTGCCAGCAGCCAAGTGAGGGATGGCGAGCAGTACTTC